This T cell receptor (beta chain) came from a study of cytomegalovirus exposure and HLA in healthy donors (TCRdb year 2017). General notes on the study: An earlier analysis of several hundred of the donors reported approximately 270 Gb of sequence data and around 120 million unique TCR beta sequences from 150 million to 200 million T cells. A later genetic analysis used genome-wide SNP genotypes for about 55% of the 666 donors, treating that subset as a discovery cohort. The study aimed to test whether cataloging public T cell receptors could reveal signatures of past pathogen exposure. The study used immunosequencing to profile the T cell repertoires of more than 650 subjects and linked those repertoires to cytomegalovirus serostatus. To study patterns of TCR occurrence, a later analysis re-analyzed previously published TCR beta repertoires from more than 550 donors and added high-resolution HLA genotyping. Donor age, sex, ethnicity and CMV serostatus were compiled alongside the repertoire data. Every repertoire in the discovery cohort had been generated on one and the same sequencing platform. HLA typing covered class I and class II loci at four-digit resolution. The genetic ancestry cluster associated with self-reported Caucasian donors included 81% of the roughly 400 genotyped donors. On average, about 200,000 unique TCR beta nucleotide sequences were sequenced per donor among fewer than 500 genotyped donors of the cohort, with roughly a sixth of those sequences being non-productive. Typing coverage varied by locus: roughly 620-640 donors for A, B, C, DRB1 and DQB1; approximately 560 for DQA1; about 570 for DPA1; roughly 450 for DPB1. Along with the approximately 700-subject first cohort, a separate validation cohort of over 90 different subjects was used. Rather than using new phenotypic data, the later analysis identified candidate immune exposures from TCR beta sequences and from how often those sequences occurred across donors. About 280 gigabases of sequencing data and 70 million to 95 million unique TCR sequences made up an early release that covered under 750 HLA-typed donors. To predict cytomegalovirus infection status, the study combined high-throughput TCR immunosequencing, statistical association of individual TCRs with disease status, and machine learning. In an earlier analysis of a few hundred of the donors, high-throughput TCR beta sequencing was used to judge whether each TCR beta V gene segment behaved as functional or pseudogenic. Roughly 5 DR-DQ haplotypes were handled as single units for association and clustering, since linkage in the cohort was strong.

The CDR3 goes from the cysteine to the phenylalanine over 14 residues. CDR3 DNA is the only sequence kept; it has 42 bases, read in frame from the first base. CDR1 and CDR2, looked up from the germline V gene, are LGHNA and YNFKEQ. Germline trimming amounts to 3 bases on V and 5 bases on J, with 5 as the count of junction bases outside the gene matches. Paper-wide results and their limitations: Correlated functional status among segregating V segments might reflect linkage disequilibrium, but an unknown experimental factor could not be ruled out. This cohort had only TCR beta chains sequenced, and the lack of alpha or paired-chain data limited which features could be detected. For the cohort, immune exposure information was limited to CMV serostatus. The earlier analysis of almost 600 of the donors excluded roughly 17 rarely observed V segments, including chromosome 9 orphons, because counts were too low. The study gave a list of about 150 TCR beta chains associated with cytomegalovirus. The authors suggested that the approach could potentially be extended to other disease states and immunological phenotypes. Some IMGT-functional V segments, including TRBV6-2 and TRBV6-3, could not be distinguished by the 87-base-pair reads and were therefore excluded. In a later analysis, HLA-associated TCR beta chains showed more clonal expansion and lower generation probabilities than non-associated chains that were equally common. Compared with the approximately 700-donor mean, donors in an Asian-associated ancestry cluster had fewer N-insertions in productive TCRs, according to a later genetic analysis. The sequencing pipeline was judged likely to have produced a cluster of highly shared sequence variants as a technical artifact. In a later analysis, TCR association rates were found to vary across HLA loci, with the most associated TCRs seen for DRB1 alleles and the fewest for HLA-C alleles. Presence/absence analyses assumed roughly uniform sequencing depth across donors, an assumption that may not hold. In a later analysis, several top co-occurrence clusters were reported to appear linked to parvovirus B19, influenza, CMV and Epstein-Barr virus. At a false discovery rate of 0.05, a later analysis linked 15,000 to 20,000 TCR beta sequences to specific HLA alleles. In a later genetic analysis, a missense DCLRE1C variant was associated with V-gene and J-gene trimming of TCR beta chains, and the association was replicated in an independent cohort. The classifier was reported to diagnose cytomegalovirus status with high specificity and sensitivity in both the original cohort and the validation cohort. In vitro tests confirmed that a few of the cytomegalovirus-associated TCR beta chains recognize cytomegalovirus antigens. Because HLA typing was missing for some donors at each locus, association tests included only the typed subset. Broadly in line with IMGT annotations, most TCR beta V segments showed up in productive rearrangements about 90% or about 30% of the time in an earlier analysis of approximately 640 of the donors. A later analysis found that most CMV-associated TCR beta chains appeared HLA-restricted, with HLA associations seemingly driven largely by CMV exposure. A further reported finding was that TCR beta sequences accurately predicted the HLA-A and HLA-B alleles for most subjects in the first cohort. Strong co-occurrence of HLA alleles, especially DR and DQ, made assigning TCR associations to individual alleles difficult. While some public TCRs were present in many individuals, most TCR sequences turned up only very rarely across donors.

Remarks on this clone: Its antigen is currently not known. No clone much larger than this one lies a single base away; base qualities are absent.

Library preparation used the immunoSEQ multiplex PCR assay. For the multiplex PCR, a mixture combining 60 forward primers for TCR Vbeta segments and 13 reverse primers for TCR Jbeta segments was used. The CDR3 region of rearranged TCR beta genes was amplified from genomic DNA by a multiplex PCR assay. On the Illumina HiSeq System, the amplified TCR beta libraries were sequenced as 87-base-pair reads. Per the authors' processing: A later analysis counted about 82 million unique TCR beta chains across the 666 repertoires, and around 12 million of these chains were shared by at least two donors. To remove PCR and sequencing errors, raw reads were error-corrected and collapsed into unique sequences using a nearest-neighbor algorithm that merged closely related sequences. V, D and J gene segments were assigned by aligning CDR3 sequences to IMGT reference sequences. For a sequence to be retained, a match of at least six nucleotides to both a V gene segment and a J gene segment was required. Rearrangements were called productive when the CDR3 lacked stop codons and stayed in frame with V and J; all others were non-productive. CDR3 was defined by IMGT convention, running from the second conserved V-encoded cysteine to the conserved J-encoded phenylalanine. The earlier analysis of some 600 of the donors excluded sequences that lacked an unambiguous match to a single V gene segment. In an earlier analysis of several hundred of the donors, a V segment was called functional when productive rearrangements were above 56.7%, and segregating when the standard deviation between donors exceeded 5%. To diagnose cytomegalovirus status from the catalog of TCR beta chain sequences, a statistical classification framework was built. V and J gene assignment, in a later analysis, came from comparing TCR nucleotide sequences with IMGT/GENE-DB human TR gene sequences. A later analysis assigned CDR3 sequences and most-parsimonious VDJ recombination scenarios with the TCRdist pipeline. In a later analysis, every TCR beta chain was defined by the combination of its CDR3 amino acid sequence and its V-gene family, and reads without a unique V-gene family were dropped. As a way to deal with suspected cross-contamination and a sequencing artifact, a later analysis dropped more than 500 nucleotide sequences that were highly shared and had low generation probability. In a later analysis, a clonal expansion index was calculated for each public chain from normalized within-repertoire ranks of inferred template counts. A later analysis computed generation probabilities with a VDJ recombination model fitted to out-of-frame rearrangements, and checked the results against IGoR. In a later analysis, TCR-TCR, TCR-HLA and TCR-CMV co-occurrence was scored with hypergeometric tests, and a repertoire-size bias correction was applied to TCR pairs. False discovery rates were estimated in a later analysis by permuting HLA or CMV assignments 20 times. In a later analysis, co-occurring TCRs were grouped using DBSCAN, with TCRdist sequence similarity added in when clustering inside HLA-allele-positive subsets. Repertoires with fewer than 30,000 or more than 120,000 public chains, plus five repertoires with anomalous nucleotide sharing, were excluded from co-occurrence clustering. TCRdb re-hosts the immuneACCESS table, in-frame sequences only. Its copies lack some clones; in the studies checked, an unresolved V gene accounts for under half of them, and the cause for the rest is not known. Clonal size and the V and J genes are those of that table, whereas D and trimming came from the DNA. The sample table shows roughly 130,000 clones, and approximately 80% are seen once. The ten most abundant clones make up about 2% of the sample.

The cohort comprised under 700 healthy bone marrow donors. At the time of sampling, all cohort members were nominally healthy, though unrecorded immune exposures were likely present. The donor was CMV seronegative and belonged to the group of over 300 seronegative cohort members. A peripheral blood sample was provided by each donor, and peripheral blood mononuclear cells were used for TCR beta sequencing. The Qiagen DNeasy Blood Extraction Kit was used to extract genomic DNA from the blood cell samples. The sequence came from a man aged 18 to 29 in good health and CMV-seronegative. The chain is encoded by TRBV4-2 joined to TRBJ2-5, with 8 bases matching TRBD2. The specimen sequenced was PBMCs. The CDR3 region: CASSHPGGVETQYF. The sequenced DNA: TGTGCCAGCAGCCACCCGGGGGGGGTGGAGACCCAGTACTTC.